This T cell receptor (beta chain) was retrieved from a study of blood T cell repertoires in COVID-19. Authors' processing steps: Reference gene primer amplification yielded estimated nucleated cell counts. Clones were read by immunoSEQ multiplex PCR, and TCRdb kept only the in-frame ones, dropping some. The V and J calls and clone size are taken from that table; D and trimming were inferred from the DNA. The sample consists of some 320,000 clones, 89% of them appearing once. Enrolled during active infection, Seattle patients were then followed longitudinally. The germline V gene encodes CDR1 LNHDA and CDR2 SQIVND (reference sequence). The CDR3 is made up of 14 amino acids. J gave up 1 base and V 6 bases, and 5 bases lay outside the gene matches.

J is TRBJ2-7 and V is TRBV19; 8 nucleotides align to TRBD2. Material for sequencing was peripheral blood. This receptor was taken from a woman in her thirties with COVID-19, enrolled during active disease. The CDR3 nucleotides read TGTGCCAGTAGCGCAGCGGGGGATTCCTACGAGCAGTACTTC. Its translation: CASSAAGDSYEQYF.